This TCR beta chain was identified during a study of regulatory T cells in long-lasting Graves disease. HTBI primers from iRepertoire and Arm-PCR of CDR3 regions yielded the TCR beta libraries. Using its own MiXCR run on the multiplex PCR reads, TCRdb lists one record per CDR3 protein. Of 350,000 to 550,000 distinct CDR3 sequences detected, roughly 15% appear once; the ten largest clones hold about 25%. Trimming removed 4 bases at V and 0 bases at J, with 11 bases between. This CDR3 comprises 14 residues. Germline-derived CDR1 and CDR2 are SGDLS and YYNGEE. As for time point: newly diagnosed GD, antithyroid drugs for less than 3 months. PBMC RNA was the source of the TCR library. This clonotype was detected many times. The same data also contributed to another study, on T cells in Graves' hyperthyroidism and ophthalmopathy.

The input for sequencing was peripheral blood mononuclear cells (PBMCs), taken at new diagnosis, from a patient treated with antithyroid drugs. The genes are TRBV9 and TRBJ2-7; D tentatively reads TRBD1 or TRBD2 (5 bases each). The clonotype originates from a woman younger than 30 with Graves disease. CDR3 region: CASSPGTDSYEQYF. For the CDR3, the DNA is TGTGCCAGCAGCCCTGGGACGGACTCCTACGAGCAGTACTTC. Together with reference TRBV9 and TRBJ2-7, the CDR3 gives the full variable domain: DSGVTQTPKHLITATGQRVTLRCSPRSGDLSVYWYQQSLDQGLQFLIQYYNGEERAKGNILERFSAQQFPDLHSELNLSSLELGDSALYFCASSPGTDSYEQYFGPGTRLTVT.